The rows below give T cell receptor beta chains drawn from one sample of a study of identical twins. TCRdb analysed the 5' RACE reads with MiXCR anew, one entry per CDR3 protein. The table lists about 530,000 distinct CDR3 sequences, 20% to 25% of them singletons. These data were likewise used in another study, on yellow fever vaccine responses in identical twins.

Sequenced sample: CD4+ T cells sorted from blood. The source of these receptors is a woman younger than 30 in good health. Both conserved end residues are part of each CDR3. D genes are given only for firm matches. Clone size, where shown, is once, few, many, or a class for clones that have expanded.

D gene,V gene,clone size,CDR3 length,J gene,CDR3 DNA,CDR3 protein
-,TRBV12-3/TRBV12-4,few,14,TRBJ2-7,TGTGCCAGCAGTTTGAAATCCGGGGGTAACGAGCAGTACTTC,CASSLKSGGNEQYF
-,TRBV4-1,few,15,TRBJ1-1,TGCGCCAGCAGCCAAGAATGGACGCTGAACACTGAAGCTTTCTTT,CASSQEWTLNTEAFF
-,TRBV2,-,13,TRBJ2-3,TGTGCCAGCAGTGGGACTAACACAGATACGCAGTATTTT,CASSGTNTDTQYF
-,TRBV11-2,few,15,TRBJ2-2,TGTGCCAGCAGCTTAGTATTGGTAGGGGCCGGGGAGCTGTTTTTT,CASSLVLVGAGELFF
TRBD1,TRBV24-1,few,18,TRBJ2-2,TGTGCCACCAGTGATGAGGGACAGGGAACCGCGAACACCGGGGAGCTGTTTTTT,CATSDEGQGTANTGELFF
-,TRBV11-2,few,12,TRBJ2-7,TGTGCCAGCAGCCGAATTAACTACGAGCAGTACTTC,CASSRINYEQYF
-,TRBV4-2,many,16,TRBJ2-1,TGTGCCAGCAGCCAAGATTGGAGACAAGCCTACAATGAGCAGTTCTTC,CASSQDWRQAYNEQFF
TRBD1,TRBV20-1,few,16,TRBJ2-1,TGCAGTGCTAGAAGGGACAGGGGGAGGGGGGTCAATGAGCAGTTCTTC,CSARRDRGRGVNEQFF
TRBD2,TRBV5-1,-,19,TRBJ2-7,TGCGCCAGCAGCGTCCGGACTAGCGGGAGTTCAGTTGAACCCTACGAGCAGTACTTC,CASSVRTSGSSVEPYEQYF
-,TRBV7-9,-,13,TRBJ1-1,TGTGCCAGCAGTCCCCCGACAGCCACTGAAGCTTTCTTT,CASSPPTATEAFF
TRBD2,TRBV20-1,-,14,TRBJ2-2,TGCAGTGCTAGGGGAGCGGGAGATACCGGGGAGCTGTTTTTT,CSARGAGDTGELFF
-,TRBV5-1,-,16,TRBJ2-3,TGCGCCAGCAGCCCCCGCGGGCTAGATATCACAGATACGCAGTATTTT,CASSPRGLDITDTQYF
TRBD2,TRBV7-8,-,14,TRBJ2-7,TGTGCCAGCAGCCCACGAGCGGGAGGTGGCGAGCAGTACTTC,CASSPRAGGGEQYF
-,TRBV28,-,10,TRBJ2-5,TGTGCCAGTAGGGGAAAGACCCAGTACTTC,CASRGKTQYF
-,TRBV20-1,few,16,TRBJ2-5,TGCAGTGCTAGAGATCCAACAGGACGCCGACGTGAGACCCAGTACTTC,CSARDPTGRRRETQYF
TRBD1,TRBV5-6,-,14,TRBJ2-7,TGTGCCAGCAGCCAGGGGGCTAGCTTTTACGAGCAGTACTTC,CASSQGASFYEQYF
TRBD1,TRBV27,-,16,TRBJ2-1,TGTGCCACCCACACTCACGGGACAGGGTCCTACAATGAGCAGTTCTTC,CATHTHGTGSYNEQFF
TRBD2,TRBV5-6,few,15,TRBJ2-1,TGTGCCAGCAGCTTGGCCAGCGGGAGAGTCAATGAGCAGTTCTTC,CASSLASGRVNEQFF
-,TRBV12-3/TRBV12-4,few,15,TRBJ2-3,TGTGCCAGCACCCCCGAAGGGCTCGTCACAGATACGCAGTATTTT,CASTPEGLVTDTQYF
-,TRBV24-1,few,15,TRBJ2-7,TGTGCCACCAGTGCCGGACAGAGAAAACCCTACGAGCAGTACTTC,CATSAGQRKPYEQYF
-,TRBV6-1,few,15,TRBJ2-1,TGTGCCAGTGACTGGCAGGCAAGCTCCTACAATGAGCAGTTCTTC,CASDWQASSYNEQFF
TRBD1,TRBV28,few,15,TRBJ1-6,TGTGCCAGCAGTTCAGACAGGGGTCGATATTCACCCCTCCACTTT,CASSSDRGRYSPLHF
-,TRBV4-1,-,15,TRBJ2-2,TGCGCCAGCAGCCGTACCGGGTTCCTTTGGGGGGAGCTGTTTTTT,CASSRTGFLWGELFF
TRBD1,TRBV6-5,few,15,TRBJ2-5,TGTGCCAGCAGTTACTCGGGACAGTACCAAGAGACCCAGTACTTC,CASSYSGQYQETQYF
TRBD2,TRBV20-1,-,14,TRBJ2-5,TGCAGTGCTCCGAGCGGGAGAGGACAAGAGACCCAGTACTTC,CSAPSGRGQETQYF
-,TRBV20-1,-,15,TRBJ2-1,TGCAGTGCTAGTTGGACGGGACTCGTCTTCGATGAGCAGTTCTTC,CSASWTGLVFDEQFF
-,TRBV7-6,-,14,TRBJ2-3,TGTGCCAGCAGCTTCAGACAGGCCCCAGATACGCAGTATTTT,CASSFRQAPDTQYF
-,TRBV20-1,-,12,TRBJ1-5,TGCAGTGCTAGTACAGGGAATCAGCCCCAGCATTTT,CSASTGNQPQHF
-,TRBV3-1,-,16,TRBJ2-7,TGTGCCAGCAGCCAAATACCGGGACGGATCTCCTACGAGCAGTACTTC,CASSQIPGRISYEQYF
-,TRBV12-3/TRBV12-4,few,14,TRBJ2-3,TGTGCCAGCAGTTACAGGTTTAGCACAGATACGCAGTATTTT,CASSYRFSTDTQYF